These 10 T cell receptor beta chains came from one sample sequenced in a study of blood T cell repertoires in COVID-19. The data were produced by immunoSEQ multiplex PCR, yet TCRdb's version contains in-frame clones alone and is incomplete. The sample holds roughly 99,000 clones; roughly 78% are singletons and the top ten take around 18%. Sequenced sample: peripheral blood. All receptors derive from a woman older than 75 with active or convalescent COVID-19.

This chain links TRBV19 with TRBJ1-5, with D maybe TRBD1 (5 bases). Germline CDR1 is LNHDA and CDR2 is SQIVND (reference sequence). The V and J ends lost 10 bases and 1 base respectively, with 14 bases between them. The CDR3 is 14 amino acids. The CDR3 sequence is CATTQGNSNQPQHF. The CDR3 DNA sequence: TGTGCCACCACGCAGGGTAACAGCAATCAGCCCCAGCATTTT.

This clone was detected only a few times. The chain is built from TRBV3-1 (or the pseudogene TRBV3-2) and TRBJ2-1, with D perhaps matching TRBD1 (5 bases). From germline, CDR1 is LGHDT and CDR2 YNNKEL (reference sequence). Trimming took off 0 bases at V and 2 bases at J, with 14 bases between the two ends. This CDR3 region has 17 residues. The CDR3 sequence is CASSQDYRLGTYNEQFF. Written as DNA, the CDR3 is TGTGCCAGCAGCCAAGACTACAGGCTGGGAACCTACAATGAGCAGTTCTTC.

The rearrangement joins TRBV11-2 to TRBJ1-6; D possibly corresponds to TRBD1 (6 bases). The V end was cut by 0 bases, the J end by 9 bases, with 15 bases between. Germline CDR1 reads SGHAT; CDR2 reads FQNNGV. This CDR3 has 16 amino acids. The DNA of the CDR3 is TGTGCCAGCAGCTTAGATTCCCAGGGGCGTATTTCACCCCTCCACTTT. It specifies CASSLDSQGRISPLHF.

As DNA, the CDR3 is TGCGCCAGCAGCTTGGCCTTGGGAGACAATCAGCCCCAGCATTTT. Translating gives CASSLALGDNQPQHF. This rearrangement joins TRBV5-1 to TRBJ1-5; no firm D call. Germline V gene data show CDR1 as SGHRS and CDR2 as YFSETQ. Trimming removed 0 bases at V and 3 bases at J, with 10 bases between. The CDR3 has 15 amino acids.

The rearrangement joins TRBV6-5 to TRBJ1-2, with 8 bases that match TRBD1. V dropped 2 bases and J dropped 4; count of bases not matched to a gene: 6. The CDR3 has 15 amino acids. Germline lookup yields CDR1 MNHEY and CDR2 SVGAGI. This CDR3 is CASSYTQGASYGYTF. The DNA of the CDR3 is TGTGCCAGCAGTTACACTCAGGGGGCAAGCTATGGCTACACCTTC.

Regarding this clone: Germline is not matched at one junction end, which may reflect a read error. This chain joins TRBV5-1 and TRBJ2-5, with D possibly being TRBD1 (5 bases). Germline CDR1 is SGHRS and CDR2 is YFSETQ. The CDR3 has 14 residues. The CDR3 DNA reads TGTGCCAGCAGCTTGATCCTGCAGGGAGAGACCCAGTACTTC. Its protein product is CASSLILQGETQYF.

The V and J genes are TRBV13 and TRBJ1-2; 8 nucleotides match TRBD1. CDR3 size: 13 residues. After removal of 3 bases from V and 5 bases from J, the junction contained 2 bases not matched to a gene. Germline V CDR1 and CDR2: PRHDT, FYEKMQ (reference sequence). The CDR3 protein is CASSLDRVYGYTF. The CDR3 nucleotides are TGTGCCAGCAGCTTGGACAGGGTTTATGGCTACACCTTC.

The gene calls are TRBV14 and TRBJ2-1; 13 nucleotides match TRBD2. Germline CDR1 and CDR2: SGHDN and FVKESK. After removal of 0 bases from V and 0 bases from J, the junction contained 5 bases not matched to a gene. There are 19 residues in the CDR3. CDR3 amino acids: CASSQEFWTSGSSYNEQFF. The CDR3 DNA is TGTGCCAGCAGCCAAGAGTTCTGGACTAGCGGGAGCTCCTACAATGAGCAGTTCTTC.

This clone was observed a handful of times. V gene TRBV25-1 combines with J gene TRBJ2-3; 11 bases fit TRBD2. The ends lost 5 bases at V and 4 bases at J; junction bases unmatched: 5. Per germline, CDR1 MGHDK and CDR2 SYGVNS. CDR3 size: 15 residues. In DNA form, the CDR3 reads TGTGCCAGCAGTACGGGACTAGCGGCCCCAGATACGCAGTATTTT. This gives the protein CASSTGLAAPDTQYF.

This clone was found once. The CDR3 loop is CASSLEYREKKGAEAFF. As DNA, the CDR3 is TGTGCCAGCAGCTTAGAGTACAGGGAAAAGAAAGGGGCTGAAGCTTTCTTT. The V and J genes are TRBV7-8 and TRBJ1-1; weak D call: TRBD1 (6 bases). The CDR3 sequence is 17 residues long. Trimming left V 1 base short and J 6 bases short, with 21 bases between. CDR1 is SGHVS, CDR2 FQNEAQ, per germline.